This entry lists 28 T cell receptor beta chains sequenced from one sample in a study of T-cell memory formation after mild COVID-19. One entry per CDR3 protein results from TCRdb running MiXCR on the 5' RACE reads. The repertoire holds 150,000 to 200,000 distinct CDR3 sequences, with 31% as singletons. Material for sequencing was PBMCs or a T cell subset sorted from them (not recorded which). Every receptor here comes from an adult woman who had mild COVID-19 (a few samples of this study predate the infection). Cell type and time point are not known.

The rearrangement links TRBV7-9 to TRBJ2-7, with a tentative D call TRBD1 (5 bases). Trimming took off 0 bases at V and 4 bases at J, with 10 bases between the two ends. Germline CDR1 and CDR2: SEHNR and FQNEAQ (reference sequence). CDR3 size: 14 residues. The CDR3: CASSLAGARYEQYF. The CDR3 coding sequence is TGTGCCAGCAGCTTAGCAGGGGCGCGGTACGAGCAGTACTTC.

CDR3 amino acids: CASSPRQGRNTEAFF. In nucleotides, the CDR3 is TGTGCCAGCAGCCCCAGACAGGGCCGGAACACTGAAGCTTTCTTT. This chain connects TRBV7-9 to TRBJ1-1; 7 bases are a match to TRBD1. CDR1 and CDR2 (germline): SEHNR, FQNEAQ (reference sequence). The CDR3 has 15 amino acids. The J segment lost 1 base and the V segment lost 5 bases, leaving 7 bases of the junction unmatched. The variable domain in full, completed from reference TRBV7-9 and TRBJ1-1, reads DTGVSQNPRHKITKRGQNVTFRCDPISEHNRLYWYRQTLGQGPEFLTYFQNEAQLEKSRLLSDRFSAERPKGSFSTLEIQRTEQGDSAMYLCASSPRQGRNTEAFFGQGTRLTVV.

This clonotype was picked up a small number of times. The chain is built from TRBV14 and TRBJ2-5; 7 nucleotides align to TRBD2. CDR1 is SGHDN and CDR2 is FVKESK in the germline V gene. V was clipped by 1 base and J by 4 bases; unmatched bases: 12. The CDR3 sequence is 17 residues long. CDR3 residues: CASSQVGTGGFGETQYF. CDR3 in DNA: TGTGCCAGCAGCCAAGTCGGGACGGGAGGATTTGGAGAGACCCAGTACTTC.

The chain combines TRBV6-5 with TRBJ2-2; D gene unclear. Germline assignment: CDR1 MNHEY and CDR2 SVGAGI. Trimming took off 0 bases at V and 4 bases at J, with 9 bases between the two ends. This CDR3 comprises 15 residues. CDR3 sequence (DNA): TGTGCCAGCAGTTACTCAACCTACACCACCGGGGAGCTGTTTTTT. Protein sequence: CASSYSTYTTGELFF.

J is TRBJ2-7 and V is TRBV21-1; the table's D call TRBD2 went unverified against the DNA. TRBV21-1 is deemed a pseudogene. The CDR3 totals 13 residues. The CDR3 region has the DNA TGTGCCAGCAGCAAAGGGGAGGGGCGCGAGCAGTACTTC. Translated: CASSKGEGREQYF.

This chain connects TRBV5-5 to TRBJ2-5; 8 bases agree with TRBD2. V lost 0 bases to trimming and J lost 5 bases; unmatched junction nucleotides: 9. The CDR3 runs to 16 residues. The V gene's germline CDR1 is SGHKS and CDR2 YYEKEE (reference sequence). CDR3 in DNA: TGTGCCAGCAGCTTGGGAATAGCGGGATATGTGGAGACCCAGTACTTC. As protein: CASSLGIAGYVETQYF.

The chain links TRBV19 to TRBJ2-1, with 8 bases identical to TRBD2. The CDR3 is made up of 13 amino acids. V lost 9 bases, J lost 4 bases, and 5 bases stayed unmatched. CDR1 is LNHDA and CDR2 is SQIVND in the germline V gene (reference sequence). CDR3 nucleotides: TGTGCCAGGATGACTAGCGCTTACAATGAGCAGTTCTTC. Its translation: CARMTSAYNEQFF. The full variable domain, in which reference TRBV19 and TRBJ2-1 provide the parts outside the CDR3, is DGGITQSPKYLFRKEGQNVTLSCEQNLNHDAMYWYRQDPGQGLRLIYYSQIVNDFQKGDIAEGYSVSREKKESFPLTVTSAQKNPTAFYLCARMTSAYNEQFFGPGTRLTVL.

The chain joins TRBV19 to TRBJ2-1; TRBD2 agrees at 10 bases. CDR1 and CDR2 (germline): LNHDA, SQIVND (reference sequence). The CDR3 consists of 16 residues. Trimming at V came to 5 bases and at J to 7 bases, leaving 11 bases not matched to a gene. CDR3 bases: TGTGCCAGTAGTTCACCCGGTAGCGGGGGGATTAATGAGCAGTTCTTC. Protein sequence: CASSSPGSGGINEQFF.

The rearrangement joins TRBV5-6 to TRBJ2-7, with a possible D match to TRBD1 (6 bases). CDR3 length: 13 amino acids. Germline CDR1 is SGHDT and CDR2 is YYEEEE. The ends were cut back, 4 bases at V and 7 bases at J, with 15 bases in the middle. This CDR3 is CASSVRDTPEQYF. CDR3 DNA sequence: TGTGCCAGCAGCGTCCGGGACACACCGGAGCAGTACTTC.

The CDR3 bases are TGTGCCAGCAGCTTCGTCGGAGGCGAGCAGTTCTTC. As protein: CASSFVGGEQFF. The chain has TRBV7-6 and TRBJ2-1; D might be TRBD2 (5 bases). V dropped 3 bases and J dropped 10 bases, with 10 bases sitting between them. The CDR3 is 12 amino acids. Germline assignment: CDR1 SGHVS and CDR2 FNYEAQ.

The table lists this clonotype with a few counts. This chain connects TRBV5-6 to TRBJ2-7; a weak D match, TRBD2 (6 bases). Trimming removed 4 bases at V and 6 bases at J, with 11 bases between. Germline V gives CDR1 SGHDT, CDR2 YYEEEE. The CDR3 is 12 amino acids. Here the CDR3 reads CASSTTSSEQYF. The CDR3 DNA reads TGTGCCAGCAGCACGACTAGTAGCGAGCAGTACTTC.

CDR3 in amino acids: CASSQGPSYEQYF. CDR3 coding DNA: TGCGCCAGCAGCCAAGGACCTTCCTACGAGCAGTACTTC. The chain carries TRBV4-1 and TRBJ2-7; no clear D. The CDR3 runs to 13 residues. Germline V gene lookup returns CDR1 MGHRA and CDR2 YSYEKL. With 1 base removed from V and 1 base from J, the gap between germline ends came to 5 bases.

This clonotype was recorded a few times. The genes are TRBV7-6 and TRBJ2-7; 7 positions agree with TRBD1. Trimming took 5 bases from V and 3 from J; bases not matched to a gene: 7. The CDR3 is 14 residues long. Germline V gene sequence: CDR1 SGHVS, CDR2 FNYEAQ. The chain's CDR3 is CASSTRQGDYEQYF. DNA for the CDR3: TGTGCCAGCAGCACGCGACAGGGTGACTACGAGCAGTACTTC.

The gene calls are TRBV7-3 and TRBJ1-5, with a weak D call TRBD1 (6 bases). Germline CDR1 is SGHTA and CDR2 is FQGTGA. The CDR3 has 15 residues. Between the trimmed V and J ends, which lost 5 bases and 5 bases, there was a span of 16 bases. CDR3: CASSPVKGGYQPQHF. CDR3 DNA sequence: TGTGCCAGCAGCCCAGTAAAGGGGGGTTATCAGCCCCAGCATTTT. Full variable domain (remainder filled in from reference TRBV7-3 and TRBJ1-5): GAGVSQTPSNKVTEKGKYVELRCDPISGHTALYWYRQSLGQGPEFLIYFQGTGAADDSGLPNDRFFAVRPEGSVSTLKIQRTERGDSAVYLCASSPVKGGYQPQHFGDGTRLSIL.

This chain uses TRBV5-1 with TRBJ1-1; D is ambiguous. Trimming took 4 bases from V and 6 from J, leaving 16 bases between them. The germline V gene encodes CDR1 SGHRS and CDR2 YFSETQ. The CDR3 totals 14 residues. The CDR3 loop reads CASSIPSTNAEAFF. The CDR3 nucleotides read TGCGCCAGCAGCATCCCGAGCACAAACGCTGAAGCTTTCTTT.

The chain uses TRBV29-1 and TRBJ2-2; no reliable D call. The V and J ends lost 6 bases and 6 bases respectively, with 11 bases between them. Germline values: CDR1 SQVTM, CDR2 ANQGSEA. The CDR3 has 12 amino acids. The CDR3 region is CSVRAEAGELFF. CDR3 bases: TGCAGCGTACGAGCAGAGGCCGGGGAGCTGTTTTTT.

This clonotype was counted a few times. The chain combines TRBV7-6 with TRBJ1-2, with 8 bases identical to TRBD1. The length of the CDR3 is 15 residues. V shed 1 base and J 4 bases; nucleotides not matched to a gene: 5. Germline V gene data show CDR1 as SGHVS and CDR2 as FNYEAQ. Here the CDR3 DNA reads TGTGCCAGCAGCTTAGGGTCAGGGGGCAGCTATGGCTACACCTTC. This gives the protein CASSLGSGGSYGYTF.

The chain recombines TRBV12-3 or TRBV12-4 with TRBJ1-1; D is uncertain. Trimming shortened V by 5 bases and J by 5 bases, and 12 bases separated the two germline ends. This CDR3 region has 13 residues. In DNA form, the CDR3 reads TGTGCCAGCAGTCCTCCCCTGGGGACTGAAGCTTTCTTT. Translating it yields CASSPPLGTEAFF.

The chain's CDR3 is CASSQTPGLASNEQFF. Here the CDR3 DNA reads TGCGCCAGCAGCCAGACCCCGGGACTAGCATCCAATGAGCAGTTCTTC. The chain links TRBV4-3 to TRBJ2-1; 9 bases are shared with TRBD2. Germline CDR1 and CDR2: LGHNA and YSLEER. The CDR3 totals 16 residues. V was pared by 3 bases and J by 6 bases, with 9 bases of the junction left unmatched.

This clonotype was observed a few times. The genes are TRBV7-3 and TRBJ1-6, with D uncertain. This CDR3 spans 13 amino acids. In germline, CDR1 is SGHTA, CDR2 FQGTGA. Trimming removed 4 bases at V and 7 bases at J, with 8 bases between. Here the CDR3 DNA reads TGTGCCAGCAGCTATCCCCACAATTCACCCCTCCACTTT. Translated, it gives CASSYPHNSPLHF.

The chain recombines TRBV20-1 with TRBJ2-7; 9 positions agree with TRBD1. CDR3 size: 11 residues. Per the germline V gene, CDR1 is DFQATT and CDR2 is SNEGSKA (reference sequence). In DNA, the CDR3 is TGCAGCGAACAGGGGGCGGACCGGCAGTACTTC. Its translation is CSEQGADRQYF.

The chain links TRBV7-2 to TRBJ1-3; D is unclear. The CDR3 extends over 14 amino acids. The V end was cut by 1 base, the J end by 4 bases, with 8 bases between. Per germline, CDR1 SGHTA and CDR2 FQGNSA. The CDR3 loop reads CASSLVTEGNTIYF. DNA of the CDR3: TGTGCCAGCAGCTTAGTAACAGAAGGAAACACCATATATTTT. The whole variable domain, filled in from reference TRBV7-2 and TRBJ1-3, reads GAGVSQSPSNKVTEKGKDVELRCDPISGHTALYWYRQSLGQGLEFLIYFQGNSAPDKSGLPSDRFSAERTGGSVSTLTIQRTQQEDSAVYLCASSLVTEGNTIYFGEGSWLTVV.

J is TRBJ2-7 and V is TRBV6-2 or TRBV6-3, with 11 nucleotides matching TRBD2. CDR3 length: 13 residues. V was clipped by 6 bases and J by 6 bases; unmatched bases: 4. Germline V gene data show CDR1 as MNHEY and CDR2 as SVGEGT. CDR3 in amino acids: CASRGTSGGEQYF. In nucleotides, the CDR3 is TGTGCCAGCAGAGGGACTAGCGGTGGCGAGCAGTACTTC.

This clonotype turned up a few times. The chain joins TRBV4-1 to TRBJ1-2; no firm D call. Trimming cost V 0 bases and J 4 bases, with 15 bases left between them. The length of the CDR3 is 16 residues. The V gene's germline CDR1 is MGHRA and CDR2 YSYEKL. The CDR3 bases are TGCGCCAGCAGCCAAGATACCCCAGAGGGAAGCTATGGCTACACCTTC. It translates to CASSQDTPEGSYGYTF.

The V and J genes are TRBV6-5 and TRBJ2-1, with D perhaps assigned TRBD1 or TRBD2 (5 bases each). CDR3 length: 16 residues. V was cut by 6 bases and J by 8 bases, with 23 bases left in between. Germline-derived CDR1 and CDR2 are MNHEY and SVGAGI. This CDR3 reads CASRFGISQTGHEQFF. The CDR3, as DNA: TGTGCCAGCAGGTTTGGAATCTCGCAGACGGGGCATGAGCAGTTCTTC.

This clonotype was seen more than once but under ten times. Here the CDR3 reads CASSAGLLSSYNEQFF. The CDR3, as DNA: TGTGCCAGCAGTGCTGGGCTTTTGAGCTCCTACAATGAGCAGTTCTTC. The rearrangement joins TRBV5-5 to TRBJ2-1; D is ambiguous. Germline V gene lookup returns CDR1 SGHKS and CDR2 YYEKEE (reference sequence). This CDR3 contains 16 residues. The V end was cut by 5 bases, the J end by 0 bases, with 15 bases between. The full variable domain, completed using reference TRBV5-5 and TRBJ2-1, is DAGVTQSPTHLIKTRGQQVTLRCSPISGHKSVSWYQQVLGQGPQFIFQYYEKEERGRGNFPDRFSARQFPNYSSELNVNALLLGDSALYLCASSAGLLSSYNEQFFGPGTRLTVL.

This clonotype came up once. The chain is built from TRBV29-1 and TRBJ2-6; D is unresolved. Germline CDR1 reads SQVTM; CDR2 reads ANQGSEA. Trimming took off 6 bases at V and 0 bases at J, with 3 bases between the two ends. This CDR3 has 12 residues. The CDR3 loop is CSVSSGANVLTF. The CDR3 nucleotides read TGCAGCGTATCCTCTGGGGCCAACGTCCTGACTTTC.

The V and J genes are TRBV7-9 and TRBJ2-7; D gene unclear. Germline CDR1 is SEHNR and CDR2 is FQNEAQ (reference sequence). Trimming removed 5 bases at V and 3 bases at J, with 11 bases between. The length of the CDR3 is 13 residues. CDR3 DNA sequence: TGTGCCAGCAGCCACCCACCTAGCTACGAGCAGTACTTC. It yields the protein CASSHPPSYEQYF.